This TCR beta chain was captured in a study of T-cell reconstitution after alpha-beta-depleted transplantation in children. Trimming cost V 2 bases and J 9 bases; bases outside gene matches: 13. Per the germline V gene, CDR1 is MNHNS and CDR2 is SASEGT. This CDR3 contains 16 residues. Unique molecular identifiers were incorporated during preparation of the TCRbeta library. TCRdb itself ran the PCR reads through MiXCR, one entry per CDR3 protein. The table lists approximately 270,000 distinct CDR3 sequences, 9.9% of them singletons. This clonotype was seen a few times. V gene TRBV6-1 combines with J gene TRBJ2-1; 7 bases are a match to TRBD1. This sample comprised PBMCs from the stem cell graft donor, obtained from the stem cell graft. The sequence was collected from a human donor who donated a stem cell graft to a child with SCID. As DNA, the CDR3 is TGTGCCAGCAGTGAACCAATGACAGGGAACCGTTTTGAGCAGTTCTTC. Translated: CASSEPMTGNRFEQFF.